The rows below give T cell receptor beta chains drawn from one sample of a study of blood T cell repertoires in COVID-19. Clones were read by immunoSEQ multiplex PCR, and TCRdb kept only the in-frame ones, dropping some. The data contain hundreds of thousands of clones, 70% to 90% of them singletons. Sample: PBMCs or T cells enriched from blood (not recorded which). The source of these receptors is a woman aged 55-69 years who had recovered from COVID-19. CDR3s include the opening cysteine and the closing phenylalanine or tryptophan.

CDR3aa: CASCPTGGGKGNEQFF
len: 16
v_gene: TRBV18

CDR3aa: CASRGTGQETQYF
len: 13
v_gene: TRBV2

CDR3aa: CAISESTDRESSGNTIYF
len: 18
v_gene: TRBV10-3

CDR3aa: CASSLDQQGAEAFF
len: 14
v_gene: TRBV11-3

CDR3aa: CASSPGTDNWETQYF
len: 15
v_gene: TRBV18

CDR3aa: CASSEAATPAYGYTF
len: 15
v_gene: TRBV6-1

CDR3aa: CASTRGTDTQYF
len: 12
v_gene: TRBV2

CDR3aa: CASSPHDRGVQPQHF
len: 15
v_gene: TRBV28

CDR3aa: CASSLDGTESSGANVLTF
len: 18
v_gene: TRBV5-1

CDR3aa: CASSIGPEGAGYTF
len: 14
v_gene: TRBV18

CDR3aa: CAIKGGGGTGELFF
len: 14
v_gene: TRBV10-3

CDR3aa: CASSQGDSNPQFEQFF
len: 16
v_gene: TRBV4-1

CDR3aa: CASSGQQGGDQYF
len: 13
v_gene: TRBV6-6

CDR3aa: CASSVEPSGLEQFF
len: 14
v_gene: TRBV9

CDR3aa: CASSPTSGDYNEQFF
len: 15
v_gene: TRBV9

CDR3aa: CASSPRSGGAADTQYF
len: 16
v_gene: TRBV18

CDR3aa: CASSVAGTGAYNEQFF
len: 16
v_gene: TRBV9

CDR3aa: CASSPELGHGYTF
len: 13
v_gene: TRBV6-5

CDR3aa: CASSTQLNQPQHF
len: 13
v_gene: TRBV19

CDR3aa: CASSLTSGGYNEQFF
len: 15
v_gene: TRBV7-2

CDR3aa: CATSDVGQGIAEQFF
len: 15
v_gene: TRBV24-1

CDR3aa: CASSYSDRGSTGELFF
len: 16
v_gene: TRBV6-9

CDR3aa: CASSLSGGPSPLHF
len: 14
v_gene: TRBV7-9

CDR3aa: CASKGGGNTGELFF
len: 14
v_gene: TRBV6-5

CDR3aa: CTSSPGQGDEKLFF
len: 14
v_gene: TRBV1

CDR3aa: CATSDRNIGLAGGSSYNEQFF
len: 21
v_gene: TRBV24-1

CDR3aa: CASSLAGTGGSNQPQHF
len: 17
v_gene: TRBV7-8

CDR3aa: CASSVSRHNSGNTIYF
len: 16
v_gene: TRBV2

CDR3aa: CASSQSSGGVSEQYF
len: 15
v_gene: TRBV4-2

CDR3aa: CASSLGPPGGSYEQYF
len: 16
v_gene: TRBV5-6

CDR3aa: CASSIDRTTYEQYF
len: 14
v_gene: TRBV19

CDR3aa: CASRWRSTEAFF
len: 12
v_gene: TRBV11-2

CDR3aa: CASNRPGENTEAFF
len: 14
v_gene: TRBV3-1/TRBV3-2

CDR3aa: CASSPSRGQNYGYTF
len: 15
v_gene: TRBV27

CDR3aa: CASRILGPNIQYF
len: 13
v_gene: TRBV6-5

CDR3aa: CASSQDPGGDTEAFF
len: 15
v_gene: TRBV3-1/TRBV3-2

CDR3aa: CATHREYYGYTF
len: 12
v_gene: TRBV15

CDR3aa: CASSIGVTSSAFF
len: 13
v_gene: TRBV19

CDR3aa: CATGPGQGSTDTQYF
len: 15
v_gene: TRBV24-1

CDR3aa: CASSPTGRNTEAFF
len: 14
v_gene: TRBV18

CDR3aa: CASSPRGFPISTDTQYF
len: 17
v_gene: TRBV2

CDR3aa: CASSRVATGNTIYF
len: 14
v_gene: TRBV19

CDR3aa: CASSLGQGAYSSPLHF
len: 16
v_gene: TRBV5-1

CDR3aa: CASTEGGVREKLFF
len: 14
v_gene: TRBV2

CDR3aa: CASSLFNGGSSNTEAFF
len: 17
v_gene: TRBV5-1

CDR3aa: CASSPLGAGETQYF
len: 14
v_gene: TRBV18

CDR3aa: CASSLAGQGNNEQFF
len: 15
v_gene: TRBV25-1

CDR3aa: CASSQGRQGTDTQYF
len: 15
v_gene: TRBV4-2

CDR3aa: CASSPGAGGRSYEQYF
len: 16
v_gene: TRBV7-2

CDR3aa: CASSYLGGWFYGYTF
len: 15
v_gene: TRBV6-2/TRBV6-3

CDR3aa: CASSQDYRAEKLFF
len: 14
v_gene: TRBV4-1

CDR3aa: CASSLGLSNQPQHF
len: 14
v_gene: TRBV6-5

CDR3aa: CASSRATGTNTGELFF
len: 16
v_gene: TRBV6-6

CDR3aa: CASSVLGGTGELFF
len: 14
v_gene: TRBV9

CDR3aa: CSASQPGADTQYF
len: 13
v_gene: TRBV20-1

CDR3aa: CATTEHGWNQPQHF
len: 14
v_gene: TRBV6-1